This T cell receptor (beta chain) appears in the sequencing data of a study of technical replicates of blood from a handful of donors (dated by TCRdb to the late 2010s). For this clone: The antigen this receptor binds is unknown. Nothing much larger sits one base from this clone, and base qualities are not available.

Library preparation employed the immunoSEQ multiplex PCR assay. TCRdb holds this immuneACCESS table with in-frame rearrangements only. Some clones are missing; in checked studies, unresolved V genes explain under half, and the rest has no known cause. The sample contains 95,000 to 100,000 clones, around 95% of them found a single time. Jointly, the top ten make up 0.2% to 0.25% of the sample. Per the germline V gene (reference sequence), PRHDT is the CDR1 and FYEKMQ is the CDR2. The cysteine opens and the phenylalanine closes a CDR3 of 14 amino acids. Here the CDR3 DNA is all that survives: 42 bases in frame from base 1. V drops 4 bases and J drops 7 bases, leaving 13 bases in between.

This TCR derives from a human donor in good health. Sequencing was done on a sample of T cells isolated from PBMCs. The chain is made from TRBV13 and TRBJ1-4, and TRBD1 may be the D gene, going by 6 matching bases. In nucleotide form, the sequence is TGTGCCAGCAGCTCCACAGGGTCCGGTGAAAAACTGTTTTTT. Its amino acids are CASSSTGSGEKLFF. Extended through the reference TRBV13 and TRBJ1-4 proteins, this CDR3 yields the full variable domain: AAGVIQSPRHLIKEKRETATLKCYPIPRHDTVYWYQQGPGQDPQFLISFYEKMQSDKGSIPDRFSAQQFSDYHSELNMSSLELGDSALYFCASSSTGSGEKLFFGSGTQLSVL.